The clone carrying this T cell receptor beta chain was counted once. Its antigen is undetermined. The sample originates from a study of long-term antiretroviral therapy in people with HIV. Points from the study as a whole: The ART regimens used between 2004 and 2017 may be less effective than current ones. Adherence to ART, viral resistance and therapy changes lacked any data. Those clones which expanded before ART made up the dominant part of the repertoire at all time points.

V gave up 3 bases and J gave up 8 bases, with 13 bases separating them. There are 13 residues in the CDR3. Germline-derived CDR1 and CDR2 are ENHRY and SYGVKD. Specimens carried 1-10 million cryopreserved PBMC before DNA extraction. Investigators performed immunoSEQ version v3.0 at survey level. The method was immunoSEQ multiplex PCR; TCRdb's version includes in-frame clones alone and lacks a portion of them. Here the sample spans some 17,000 clones, around 80% being singletons. This sequence joins TRBV10-3 and TRBJ1-2; weak D call: TRBD1 (5 bases). The receptor's source is a man aged 50-60 years with HIV. The sequenced sample was unsorted PBMCs, obtained 0.3 years before starting antiretroviral therapy. Written as DNA, the CDR3 is TGTGCCATCAGTGATCCCCAGGGACGCGGCTACACCTTC. Translating gives CAISDPQGRGYTF.